The rows below give T cell receptor beta chains drawn from one sample of a study of beta chain features in type 1 diabetes. Sequencing used immunoSEQ multiplex PCR; TCRdb keeps in-frame clones, though not all of them. The sample carries almost 350,000 clones, over 7% recorded once. Sequenced sample: central memory CD4+ T cells from blood. The receptor set was obtained from a man in his thirties or forties with type 1 diabetes. Each CDR3 is given with its conserved first and last residue. A D gene is named only where the DNA matches it firmly. Clone size is shown for a subset of rows, as once, few, many or a class of expanded clone.

j_call clone_size d_call v_call cdr3_aa cdr3_nt
TRBJ2-7 NA NA TRBV6-5 CASSWDGTSREQYF TGTGCCAGCAGTTGGGACGGAACAAGTAGAGAGCAGTACTTC
TRBJ2-7 NA NA TRBV6-6 CASSYGAGLEQYF TGTGCCAGCAGTTACGGGGCAGGGCTTGAGCAGTACTTC
TRBJ2-7 few NA TRBV10-1 CASSESGRDDEQYF TGCGCCAGCAGTGAGTCAGGCAGGGACGACGAGCAGTACTTC
TRBJ1-1 few NA TRBV30 CAWSGPDRTTEAFF TGTGCCTGGAGTGGACCAGACAGGACCACTGAAGCTTTCTTT
TRBJ2-1 few TRBD1 TRBV6-4 CASSSGQGNEQFF TGTGCCAGCAGCTCGGGACAGGGAAATGAGCAGTTCTTC
TRBJ1-2 NA NA TRBV30 CAWTSVMAYYGYTF TGTGCCTGGACCTCGGTGATGGCTTACTATGGCTACACCTTC
TRBJ2-3 few NA TRBV4-3 CASSQAVGAGAPGLTDTQYF TGCGCCAGCAGCCAGGCCGTGGGGGCGGGGGCGCCTGGACTCACAGATACGCAGTATTTT
TRBJ2-7 few NA TRBV11-2 CASSLDQGREQYF TGTGCCAGCAGCTTAGATCAAGGGCGCGAGCAGTACTTC
TRBJ1-6 NA TRBD1 TRBV30 CAWSDGQGRTYNSPLHF TGTGCCTGGAGCGATGGACAGGGTCGCACCTATAATTCACCCCTCCACTTT
TRBJ2-2 few NA TRBV7-9 CASGGHLGTGELFF TGTGCCAGCGGAGGACATTTGGGCACCGGGGAGCTGTTTTTT
TRBJ2-5 few TRBD2 TRBV10-1 CASSGAGLAGGQETQYF TGCGCCAGCTCCGGAGCGGGATTAGCGGGGGGGCAAGAGACCCAGTACTTC
TRBJ1-2 few TRBD1 TRBV6-5 CASSYSLQGAHGYTF TGTGCCAGCAGTTACTCATTACAGGGGGCGCACGGCTACACCTTC
TRBJ2-6 NA TRBD1 TRBV2 CASNRDRFGANVLTF TGTGCCAGCAACCGGGACAGGTTCGGGGCCAACGTCCTGACTTTC
TRBJ2-2 few NA TRBV28 CASSLGFQNTGELFF TGTGCCAGCAGTCTGGGCTTCCAAAACACCGGGGAGCTGTTTTTT
TRBJ2-3 many NA TRBV7-9 CASSPLATDTQYF TGTGCCAGCAGCCCGCTAGCGACAGATACGCAGTATTTT
TRBJ1-5 few NA TRBV21-1 CASSPYSGSCVGSNQPQHF TGTGCCAGCAGCCCATATAGCGGTTCTTGCGTGGGCAGCAATCAGCCCCAGCATTTT
TRBJ1-6 NA TRBD1 TRBV5-6 CASSYRSGQNSPLHF TGTGCCAGCAGCTACCGCTCGGGACAGAATTCACCCCTCCACTTT
TRBJ2-3 many NA TRBV19 CASSGTLFADTQYF TGTGCCAGTAGTGGGACTTTGTTTGCGGATACGCAGTATTTT
TRBJ1-1 few NA TRBV20-1 CSARSRTEAFF TGCAGTGCTAGGTCCCGGACTGAAGCTTTCTTT
TRBJ2-3 once NA TRBV25-1 CATSLGGSDTQYF TGTGCCACCTCCTTAGGGGGGTCAGATACGCAGTATTTT
TRBJ1-1 few NA TRBV7-8 CASSYPGRVTEAFF TGTGCCAGCAGCTACCCCGGTAGGGTCACTGAAGCTTTCTTT
TRBJ2-2 NA NA TRBV2 CASSERANTGELFF TGTGCCAGCAGTGAAAGAGCGAACACCGGGGAGCTGTTTTTT
TRBJ2-7 few TRBD1 TRBV2 CASSELGQGQQYF TGTGCCAGCAGTGAATTGGGACAGGGCCAGCAGTACTTC
TRBJ2-1 NA NA TRBV5-1 CASSLSAGAIYNEQFF TGCGCCAGCAGCTTGTCGGCGGGGGCCATATACAATGAGCAGTTCTTC
TRBJ1-2 few NA TRBV18 CASSPTNDYGYTF TGTGCCAGCTCACCAACAAACGACTATGGCTACACCTTC
TRBJ2-3 few TRBD2 TRBV7-2 CASSDTHGGFTDTQYF TGTGCCAGCAGCGACACCCACGGGGGGTTCACAGATACGCAGTATTTT
TRBJ2-6 NA TRBD1 TRBV5-6 CASRSAGTGGANVLTF TGTGCCAGCAGGTCCGCTGGGACAGGGGGGGCCAACGTCCTGACTTTC
TRBJ2-2 few NA TRBV29-1 CSVDPGWGTGELFF TGCAGCGTTGATCCTGGTTGGGGCACCGGGGAGCTGTTTTTT
TRBJ2-3 few TRBD2 TRBV6-5 CASSYSLAGFTDTQYF TGTGCCAGCAGTTACTCACTAGCGGGGTTCACAGATACGCAGTATTTT
TRBJ1-1 NA NA TRBV10-3 CAIGTRVGNTEAFF TGTGCCATTGGGACAAGGGTTGGGAACACTGAAGCTTTCTTT
TRBJ1-1 few NA TRBV2 CASTLEMEAFF TGTGCCAGCACTTTAGAGATGGAAGCTTTCTTT
TRBJ2-7 few TRBD2 TRBV4-3 CASSQGGSGTYEQYF TGCGCCAGCAGCCAAGGAGGTAGCGGGACCTACGAGCAGTACTTC
TRBJ2-1 few NA TRBV7-2 CASSLGLAVGEQFF TGTGCCAGCAGCCTCGGACTCGCCGTCGGTGAGCAGTTCTTC
TRBJ2-7 few NA TRBV5-1 CASSLEEGREQYF TGCGCCAGCAGCTTGGAGGAGGGGAGAGAGCAGTACTTC
TRBJ1-4 NA NA TRBV7-9 CASSLASHGGKLFF TGTGCCAGCAGCTTAGCAAGCCACGGTGGAAAACTGTTTTTT
TRBJ2-7 NA NA TRBV28 CASTPGSHYEQYF TGTGCCAGCACCCCCGGTTCCCACTACGAGCAGTACTTC
TRBJ1-6 NA NA TRBV28 CASTKYKNSPLHF TGTGCCAGCACCAAATATAAGAATTCACCCCTCCACTTT
TRBJ2-3 NA NA TRBV25-1 CASRDRNGASTDTQYF TGTGCCAGCAGAGATAGGAACGGAGCTAGCACAGATACGCAGTATTTT
TRBJ1-6 few NA TRBV30 CAWSPAGRPLHF TGTGCCTGGTCCCCTGCAGGCCGGCCCCTCCACTTT
TRBJ1-4 many NA TRBV2 CASRMGPNEKLFF TGTGCCAGCCGGATGGGACCTAATGAAAAACTGTTTTTT
TRBJ1-2 NA NA TRBV15 CATSRDEDDGYTF TGTGCCACCAGCAGAGATGAGGACGATGGCTACACCTTC
TRBJ2-1 many NA TRBV21-1 CASSKGFPYNEQFF TGTGCCAGCAGCAAGGGGTTCCCCTACAATGAGCAGTTCTTC
TRBJ1-2 NA NA TRBV14 CASSQARRAHYTF TGTGCCAGCAGCCAGGCACGCAGGGCCCACTACACCTTC
TRBJ2-5 few TRBD2 TRBV5-6 CASSSGRETQYF TGTGCCAGCAGTTCCGGGAGGGAGACCCAGTACTTC
TRBJ1-4 many TRBD1 TRBV10-1 CASSVGTGGTNEKLFF TGCGCCAGCAGCGTTGGGACAGGGGGCACTAATGAAAAACTGTTTTTT
TRBJ2-7 NA TRBD2 TRBV4-3 CASSQGHGRGAAYEQYF TGCGCCAGCAGCCAAGGACACGGGCGGGGGGCCGCGTACGAGCAGTACTTC
TRBJ1-5 few TRBD1 TRBV2 CASSATGAQPQHF TGTGCCAGCAGTGCAACAGGGGCCCAGCCCCAGCATTTT
TRBJ1-2 NA NA TRBV5-6 CASSYYRGNYGYTF TGTGCCAGCAGCTATTACCGGGGAAACTATGGCTACACCTTC
TRBJ2-4 NA NA TRBV7-9 CASSLNSLGDIQYF TGTGCCAGCAGCTTAAACTCGCTAGGGGACATTCAGTACTTC
TRBJ2-7 NA TRBD2 TRBV4-2 CASRQTSGGAYEQYF TGTGCCAGCAGGCAGACTAGCGGGGGGGCCTACGAGCAGTACTTC
TRBJ1-5 few NA TRBV7-8 CASSLDLGGQPQHF TGTGCCAGCAGCTTAGATTTGGGGGGCCAGCCCCAGCATTTT
TRBJ2-5 few TRBD1 TRBV7-2 CASSLTGGAGETQYF TGTGCCAGCAGCTTAACAGGGGGCGCAGGGGAGACCCAGTACTTC
TRBJ2-7 NA TRBD1 TRBV27 CASRPSGTGGKYEQYF TGTGCCAGCAGACCATCCGGGACAGGGGGCAAATACGAGCAGTACTTC